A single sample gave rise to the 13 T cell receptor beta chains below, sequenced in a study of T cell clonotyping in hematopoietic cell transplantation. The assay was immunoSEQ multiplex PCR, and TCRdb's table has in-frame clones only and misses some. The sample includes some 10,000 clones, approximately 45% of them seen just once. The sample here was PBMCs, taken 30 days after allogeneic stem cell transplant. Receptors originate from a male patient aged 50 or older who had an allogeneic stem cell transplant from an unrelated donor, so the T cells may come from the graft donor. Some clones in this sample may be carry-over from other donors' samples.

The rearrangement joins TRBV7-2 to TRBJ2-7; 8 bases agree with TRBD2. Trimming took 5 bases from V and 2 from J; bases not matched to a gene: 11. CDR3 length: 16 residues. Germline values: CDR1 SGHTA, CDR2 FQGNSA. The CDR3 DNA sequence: TGTGCCAGCAGCCCGAGCTCCGGGACTAGGACCTACGAGCAGTACTTC. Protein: CASSPSSGTRTYEQYF. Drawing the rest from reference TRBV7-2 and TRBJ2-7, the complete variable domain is GAGVSQSPSNKVTEKGKDVELRCDPISGHTALYWYRQSLGQGLEFLIYFQGNSAPDKSGLPSDRFSAERTGGSVSTLTIQRTQQEDSAVYLCASSPSSGTRTYEQYFGPGTRLTVT.

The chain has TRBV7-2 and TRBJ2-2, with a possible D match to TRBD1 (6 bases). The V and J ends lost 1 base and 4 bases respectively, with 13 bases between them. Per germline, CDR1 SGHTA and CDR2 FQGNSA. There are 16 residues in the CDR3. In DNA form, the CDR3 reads TGTGCCAGCAGCTTAGTCCAGGGGATTGGCACCGGGGAGCTGTTTTTT. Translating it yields CASSLVQGIGTGELFF.

As DNA, the CDR3 is TGTGCCAGCAGTTACTCGGTTTCAGGGAAGAACACTGAAGCTTTCTTT. It yields the protein CASSYSVSGKNTEAFF. The chain couples TRBV6-5 to TRBJ1-1; D may be TRBD1 (5 bases). V dropped 0 bases and J dropped 1 base, with 12 bases sitting between them. This CDR3 is built from 16 residues. CDR1 MNHEY and CDR2 SVGAGI come from the germline V gene.

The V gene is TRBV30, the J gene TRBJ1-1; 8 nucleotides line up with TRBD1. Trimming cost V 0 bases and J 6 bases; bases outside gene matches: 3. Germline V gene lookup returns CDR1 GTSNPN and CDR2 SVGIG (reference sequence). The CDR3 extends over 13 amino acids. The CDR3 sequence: CAWSVQGDAEAFF. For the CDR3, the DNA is TGTGCCTGGAGTGTACAGGGGGACGCTGAAGCTTTCTTT.

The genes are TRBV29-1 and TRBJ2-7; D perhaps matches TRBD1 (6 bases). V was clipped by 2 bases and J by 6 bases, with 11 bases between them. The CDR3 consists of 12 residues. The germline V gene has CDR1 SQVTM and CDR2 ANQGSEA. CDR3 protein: CSVESLGGEQYF. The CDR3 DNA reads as TGCAGCGTTGAAAGTTTAGGGGGCGAGCAGTACTTC.

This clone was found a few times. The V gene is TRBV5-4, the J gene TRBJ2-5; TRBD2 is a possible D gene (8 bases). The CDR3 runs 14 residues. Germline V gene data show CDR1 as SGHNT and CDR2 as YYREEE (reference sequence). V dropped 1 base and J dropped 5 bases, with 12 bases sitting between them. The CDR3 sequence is CASSLRGGQETQYF. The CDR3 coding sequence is TGTGCCAGCAGCTTGCGGGGGGGACAGGAGACCCAGTACTTC.

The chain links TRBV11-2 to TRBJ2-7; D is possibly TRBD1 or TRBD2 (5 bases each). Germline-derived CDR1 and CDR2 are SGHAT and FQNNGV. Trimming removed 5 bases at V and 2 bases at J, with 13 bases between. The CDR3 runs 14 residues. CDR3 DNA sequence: TGTGCCAGCAGCCCGGGACCGACAGCCTACGAGCAGTACTTC. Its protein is CASSPGPTAYEQYF.

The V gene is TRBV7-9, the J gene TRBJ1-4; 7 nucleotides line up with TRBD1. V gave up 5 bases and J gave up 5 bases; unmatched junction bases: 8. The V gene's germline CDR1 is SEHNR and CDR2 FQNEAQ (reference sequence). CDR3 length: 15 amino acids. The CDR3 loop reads CASSPSGGTNEKLFF. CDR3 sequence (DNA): TGTGCCAGCAGCCCCTCAGGGGGGACGAATGAAAAACTGTTTTTT.

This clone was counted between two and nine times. CDR3 nucleotide sequence: TGCGTTGCAGAGCGGACCTACGAGCAGTACTTC. Protein: CVAERTYEQYF. This chain joins TRBV20-1 and TRBJ2-7; tentatively, D is TRBD2 (5 bases). The CDR3 is made up of 11 amino acids. Germline CDR1 is DFQATT and CDR2 is SNEGSKA (reference sequence).

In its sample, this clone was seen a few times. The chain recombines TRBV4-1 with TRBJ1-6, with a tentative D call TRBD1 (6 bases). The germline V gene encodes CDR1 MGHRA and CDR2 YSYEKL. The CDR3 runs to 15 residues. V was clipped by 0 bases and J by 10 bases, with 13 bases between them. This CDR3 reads CASSQEGGGLSPLHF. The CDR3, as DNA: TGCGCCAGCAGCCAAGAAGGGGGTGGCCTGTCACCCCTCCACTTT.

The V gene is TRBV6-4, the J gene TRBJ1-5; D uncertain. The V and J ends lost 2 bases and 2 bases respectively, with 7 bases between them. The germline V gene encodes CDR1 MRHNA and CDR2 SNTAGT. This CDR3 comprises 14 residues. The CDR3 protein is CASSDGAGNQPQHF. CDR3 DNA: TGTGCCAGCAGTGACGGAGCCGGCAATCAGCCCCAGCATTTT.

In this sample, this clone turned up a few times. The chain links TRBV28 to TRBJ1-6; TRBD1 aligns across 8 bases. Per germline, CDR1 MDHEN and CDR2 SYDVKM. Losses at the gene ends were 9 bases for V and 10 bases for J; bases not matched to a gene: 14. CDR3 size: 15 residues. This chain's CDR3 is CASLEAGQAPSPLHF. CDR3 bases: TGTGCCAGTTTGGAGGCGGGACAGGCACCATCACCCCTCCACTTT.

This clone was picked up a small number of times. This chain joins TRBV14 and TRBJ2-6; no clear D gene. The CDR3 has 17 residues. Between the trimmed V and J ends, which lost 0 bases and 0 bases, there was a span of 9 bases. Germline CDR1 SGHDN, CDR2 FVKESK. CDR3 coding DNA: TGTGCCAGCAGCCAAGAGAATTGGGCCTCTGGGGCCAACGTCCTGACTTTC. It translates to CASSQENWASGANVLTF.